This is a list of T cell receptor beta chains from one sample in a study of regulatory T cells in long-lasting Graves disease. One entry per CDR3 protein results from TCRdb running MiXCR on the multiplex PCR reads. The data show fewer than 550,000 distinct CDR3 sequences, with roughly 21% seen just once and over 6% held by the top ten. Sequenced here: peripheral blood mononuclear cells (PBMCs), sampled when the disease was refractory, from a patient treated with antithyroid drugs. All receptors derive from a female donor with Graves disease. CDR3s include the opening cysteine and the closing phenylalanine or tryptophan. The D gene is left open where the match is weak. Some rows have no size entry. The others give once, few or many, or a class for an expanded clone.

v_call: TRBV11-2
clone_size: many
d_call: NA
j_call: TRBJ2-7
cdr3_nt: TGTGCCAGCAGACTTCGAGGGGGGACACGAGACTACGAGCAGTACTTC
cdr3_aa: CASRLRGGTRDYEQYF

v_call: TRBV3-1
clone_size: NA
d_call: NA
j_call: TRBJ2-7
cdr3_nt: TGTGCCAGCAGCCAAGGGCTAGCCTCCGAGCAGTACTTC
cdr3_aa: CASSQGLASEQYF

v_call: TRBV19
clone_size: few
d_call: NA
j_call: TRBJ1-1
cdr3_nt: TGTGCCAGTAACGAGGCAGGCCTCTACACTGAAGCTTTCTTT
cdr3_aa: CASNEAGLYTEAFF

v_call: TRBV5-4
clone_size: few
d_call: NA
j_call: TRBJ2-2
cdr3_nt: TGTGCCAGCAGCCATGAGACTGTCGCGAACACCGGGGAGCTGTTTTTT
cdr3_aa: CASSHETVANTGELFF

v_call: TRBV12-3/TRBV12-4
clone_size: NA
d_call: NA
j_call: TRBJ2-1
cdr3_nt: TGTGCCAGCACCCTGGGGGGTGATTACTCCTACAATGAGCAGTTCTTC
cdr3_aa: CASTLGGDYSYNEQFF

v_call: TRBV12-3/TRBV12-4
clone_size: many
d_call: TRBD1
j_call: TRBJ2-5
cdr3_nt: TGTGCCAGCAGCCGGACAGGGCGTCAAGAGACCCAGTACTTC
cdr3_aa: CASSRTGRQETQYF

v_call: TRBV7-9
clone_size: NA
d_call: NA
j_call: TRBJ1-2
cdr3_nt: TGTGCCAGCAGCTTGGGGATTAACTATGGCTACACCTTC
cdr3_aa: CASSLGINYGYTF

v_call: TRBV19
clone_size: few
d_call: TRBD1
j_call: TRBJ1-5
cdr3_nt: TGTGCCAGTACCGAACACCGGGACAGGGTTCAGCCCCAGCATTTT
cdr3_aa: CASTEHRDRVQPQHF

v_call: TRBV9
clone_size: NA
d_call: TRBD2
j_call: TRBJ2-5
cdr3_nt: TGTGCCAGCAGCGGTAGCGGGAGCCGGGGGGAGACCCAGTACTTC
cdr3_aa: CASSGSGSRGETQYF

v_call: TRBV20-1
clone_size: NA
d_call: TRBD1
j_call: TRBJ1-6
cdr3_nt: TGCAGTGCTACCCGACCCTCTGGGACAGGGTATTCACCCCTCCACTTT
cdr3_aa: CSATRPSGTGYSPLHF

v_call: TRBV30
clone_size: once
d_call: NA
j_call: TRBJ1-1
cdr3_nt: TGTGCCTCTACCCCCGTTGTGAACACTGAAGCTTTCTTT
cdr3_aa: CASTPVVNTEAFF

v_call: TRBV28
clone_size: many
d_call: TRBD2
j_call: TRBJ2-7
cdr3_nt: TGTGCCAGCAGTCCAAGAGCGGGAGGGCCTAATGCGGACGAGCAGTACTTC
cdr3_aa: CASSPRAGGPNADEQYF

v_call: TRBV20-1
clone_size: NA
d_call: TRBD2
j_call: TRBJ2-2
cdr3_nt: TGCAGTGCTAGAGTCCTTAGCGGGGCGAACACCGGGGAGCTGTTTTTT
cdr3_aa: CSARVLSGANTGELFF

v_call: TRBV7-8
clone_size: many
d_call: NA
j_call: TRBJ2-5
cdr3_nt: TGTGCCAGCAGCTTACATGGGGGCCAAGAAGCCCAGTACTTC
cdr3_aa: CASSLHGGQEAQYF

v_call: TRBV20-1
clone_size: few
d_call: NA
j_call: TRBJ1-2
cdr3_nt: TGCAGTGCCAATACGGTTCGTCATGGCTACACCTTC
cdr3_aa: CSANTVRHGYTF

v_call: TRBV29-1
clone_size: few
d_call: TRBD1
j_call: TRBJ2-7
cdr3_nt: TGCAGCGTTGAAAGTGGACAGGGCTACGAGCAGTACTTC
cdr3_aa: CSVESGQGYEQYF

v_call: TRBV7-9
clone_size: many
d_call: TRBD1
j_call: TRBJ1-1
cdr3_nt: TGTGCCAGCAGCGTCATCACAGGGGATGGGACTGAAGCTTTCTTT
cdr3_aa: CASSVITGDGTEAFF

v_call: TRBV11-2
clone_size: many
d_call: TRBD2
j_call: TRBJ2-1
cdr3_nt: TGTGCCAGCAGCTTCCAGGCGGGGGGCTACAATGAGCAGTTCTTC
cdr3_aa: CASSFQAGGYNEQFF

v_call: TRBV2
clone_size: many
d_call: NA
j_call: TRBJ1-2
cdr3_nt: TGTGCCAGCAGTGAGTGGTCTGCAGATGGCTACACCTTC
cdr3_aa: CASSEWSADGYTF

v_call: TRBV10-3
clone_size: many
d_call: NA
j_call: TRBJ1-1
cdr3_nt: TGTGCCATCAGTGAGACAGGCTACAACACTGAAGCTTTCTTT
cdr3_aa: CAISETGYNTEAFF

v_call: TRBV7-2
clone_size: many
d_call: TRBD1
j_call: TRBJ1-6
cdr3_nt: TGTGCCAGCAGCTTAGTACAGGGGGCTAACGGTTCACCCCTCCACTTT
cdr3_aa: CASSLVQGANGSPLHF

v_call: TRBV12-3/TRBV12-4
clone_size: many
d_call: NA
j_call: TRBJ1-1
cdr3_nt: TGTGCCAGCAGCCGTGGCGGAAGAACTGAAGCTTTCTTT
cdr3_aa: CASSRGGRTEAFF

v_call: TRBV28
clone_size: once
d_call: NA
j_call: TRBJ2-1
cdr3_nt: TGTGCCAGCAGTTTCTTAGGGAGGGGGCGAACCTACAATGAGCAGTTCTTC
cdr3_aa: CASSFLGRGRTYNEQFF

v_call: TRBV7-9
clone_size: NA
d_call: NA
j_call: TRBJ2-4
cdr3_nt: TGTGCCAGCAGCCCTCCCTCGGGGATTGGGAGAAACATTCAGTACTTC
cdr3_aa: CASSPPSGIGRNIQYF

v_call: TRBV18
clone_size: NA
d_call: NA
j_call: TRBJ2-7
cdr3_nt: TGTGCCAGCTCATCGCTCGGGAGTGAGCAGTACTTC
cdr3_aa: CASSSLGSEQYF

v_call: TRBV5-5
clone_size: NA
d_call: TRBD1
j_call: TRBJ2-7
cdr3_nt: TGTGCCAGCAGCTTAGCCGACAGGGTCGGAGACGAGCAGTACTTC
cdr3_aa: CASSLADRVGDEQYF

v_call: TRBV19
clone_size: NA
d_call: TRBD1
j_call: TRBJ2-7
cdr3_nt: TGTGCCAGTAGTATAGCCCGAGACAGGGAAAAGGGCTACGAGCAGTACTTC
cdr3_aa: CASSIARDREKGYEQYF

v_call: TRBV20-1
clone_size: few
d_call: TRBD1
j_call: TRBJ2-7
cdr3_nt: TGCAGTGCCGGAACACTGGACAGGGTCTCCTACGAGCAGTACTTC
cdr3_aa: CSAGTLDRVSYEQYF

v_call: TRBV5-4
clone_size: few
d_call: TRBD2
j_call: TRBJ2-7
cdr3_nt: TGTGCCAGCAGGCAAAGTAGCGGGAGCCACCTTTCCGAGCAGTACTTC
cdr3_aa: CASRQSSGSHLSEQYF

v_call: TRBV7-6
clone_size: once
d_call: TRBD2
j_call: TRBJ2-7
cdr3_nt: TGTGCCAGCAGCTTAGGAGCGGGACCAACCTACGAGCAGTACTTC
cdr3_aa: CASSLGAGPTYEQYF

v_call: TRBV20-1
clone_size: few
d_call: TRBD2
j_call: TRBJ2-7
cdr3_nt: TGCAGTGCTAGACCAAATAGCGGGGCCTTCTCCTACGAGCAGTACTTC
cdr3_aa: CSARPNSGAFSYEQYF

v_call: TRBV5-1
clone_size: few
d_call: NA
j_call: TRBJ2-7
cdr3_nt: TGCGCCAGCAGCTTGGACACAGCCGGGGAGCAGTACTTC
cdr3_aa: CASSLDTAGEQYF

v_call: TRBV5-1
clone_size: once
d_call: NA
j_call: TRBJ2-1
cdr3_nt: TGCGCCAGCAGCGCGGACCGTCACCGCTACAATGAGCAGTTCTTC
cdr3_aa: CASSADRHRYNEQFF

v_call: TRBV20-1
clone_size: NA
d_call: TRBD1
j_call: TRBJ1-4
cdr3_nt: TGCAGTGCTCTTCGGGACAGTTTTAATGAAAAACTGTTTTTT
cdr3_aa: CSALRDSFNEKLFF

v_call: TRBV12-3/TRBV12-4
clone_size: many
d_call: NA
j_call: TRBJ2-2
cdr3_nt: TGTGCCAGCAGCCAGGGTGACGCGAACACCGGGGAGCTGTTTTTT
cdr3_aa: CASSQGDANTGELFF

v_call: TRBV6-1
clone_size: few
d_call: NA
j_call: TRBJ2-7
cdr3_nt: TGTGCCAGCAGTAAGGAGGGTTCGCTCGAGCAGTACTTC
cdr3_aa: CASSKEGSLEQYF

v_call: TRBV10-3
clone_size: once
d_call: NA
j_call: TRBJ2-7
cdr3_nt: TGTGCCATCAGTGAGTCGTCCTCTTCCTACGAGCAGTACTTC
cdr3_aa: CAISESSSSYEQYF

v_call: TRBV6-1
clone_size: many
d_call: NA
j_call: TRBJ2-7
cdr3_nt: TGTGCCAGCGGGTCTAGCGAGCAGTACTTC
cdr3_aa: CASGSSEQYF

v_call: TRBV12-3/TRBV12-4
clone_size: many
d_call: TRBD2
j_call: TRBJ2-7
cdr3_nt: TGTGCCAGCGCGACTAGCGGAGCTTTATACGAGCAGTACTTC
cdr3_aa: CASATSGALYEQYF

v_call: TRBV3-1
clone_size: NA
d_call: NA
j_call: TRBJ1-2
cdr3_nt: TGTGCCAGCAGCCAGCACAGGGCAGGCGGCTACACCTTC
cdr3_aa: CASSQHRAGGYTF

v_call: TRBV7-9
clone_size: many
d_call: TRBD1
j_call: TRBJ1-5
cdr3_nt: TGTGCCAGCAGCTTAGGGGACAGGGGTTCGAGGCAGCCCCAGCATTTT
cdr3_aa: CASSLGDRGSRQPQHF

v_call: TRBV28
clone_size: many
d_call: NA
j_call: TRBJ1-1
cdr3_nt: TGTGCCAGCAGTAGGATAGCCCCTCAGGGCACTGAAGCTTTCTTT
cdr3_aa: CASSRIAPQGTEAFF

v_call: TRBV2
clone_size: many
d_call: NA
j_call: TRBJ1-2
cdr3_nt: TGTGCCAGCAGACGACTCGGTTATGGCTACACCTTC
cdr3_aa: CASRRLGYGYTF